The source of this T cell receptor (beta chain) is a study of T cells after posttransplantation cyclophosphamide. Findings of the study overall: Blood and skin or GI T cell repertoires showed limited TRB overlap. Later blood repertoires were often dominated by clones from the donor CD8+ memory compartment. Recipient CMV seropositivity and CMV reactivation strongly tracked TRB clonality.

This table comes from immunoSEQ multiplex PCR, and its TCRdb copy is limited to in-frame clones, with some not included. Among 8,500 to 9,500 clones listed, nearly 99% were seen once. As for this clone: The antigen is unknown.

Cells defined as naive were viable CD3+CD4+ or CD3+CD8+ and CCR7+CD45RA+CD45RO-CD95-CD27+CD28+. Sequencing was carried out using naive CD8+ T cells sorted from PBMCs. The sequence was collected from a man aged 45 to 65 in good health, CMV-negative, and a related stem cell transplant donor.

CDR3 region: CASSLRGSYEQYF. Here the CDR3 DNA reads TGTGCCAGCAGCTTGAGGGGCTCCTACGAGCAGTACTTC. The rearrangement links TRBV5-5 to TRBJ2-7; D possibly corresponds to TRBD1 (5 bases). Germline V gene data show CDR1 as SGHKS and CDR2 as YYEKEE (reference sequence). CDR3 length: 13 amino acids. Trimming removed 1 base at V and 0 bases at J, with 5 bases between.